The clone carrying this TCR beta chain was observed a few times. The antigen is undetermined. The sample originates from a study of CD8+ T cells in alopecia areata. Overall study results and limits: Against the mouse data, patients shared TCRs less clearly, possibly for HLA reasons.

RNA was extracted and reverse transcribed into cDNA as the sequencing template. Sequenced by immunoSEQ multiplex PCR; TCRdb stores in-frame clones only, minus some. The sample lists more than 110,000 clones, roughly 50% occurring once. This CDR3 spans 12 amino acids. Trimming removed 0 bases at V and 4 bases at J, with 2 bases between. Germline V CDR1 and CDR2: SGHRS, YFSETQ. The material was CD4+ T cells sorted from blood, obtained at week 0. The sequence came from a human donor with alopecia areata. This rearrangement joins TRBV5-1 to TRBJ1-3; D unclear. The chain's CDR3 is CASSLDGNTIYF. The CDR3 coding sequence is TGCGCCAGCAGCTTGGACGGAAACACCATATATTTT.